Presented here are 30 T cell receptor beta chains from one specimen sequenced in a study of T-cell memory formation after mild COVID-19. TCRdb passed the 5' RACE reads through MiXCR, listing each CDR3 protein once. The sample lists 75,000 to 90,000 distinct CDR3 sequences; 11% to 15% were seen once. Sequenced sample: PBMCs or a T cell subset sorted from them (not recorded which). The receptors were gathered from an adult woman who had mild COVID-19 (a few samples of this study predate the infection). Cell type and time point are not known.

This clonotype came up a few times. J is TRBJ2-5 and V is TRBV6-5, with 10 bases aligning to TRBD2. The length of the CDR3 is 17 residues. With 3 bases clipped from V and 4 bases from J, the junction kept 11 bases outside the gene matches. Germline V gene data show CDR1 as MNHEY and CDR2 as SVGAGI. CDR3 DNA sequence: TGTGCCAGCAGTTATCTGGGCGCTAGCGGGAGTTTAGAGACCCAGTACTTC. This sequence encodes CASSYLGASGSLETQYF.

This clonotype was found many times. The chain has TRBV29-1 and TRBJ2-5, with D uncertain. Trimming took off 1 base at V and 5 bases at J, with 8 bases between the two ends. The CDR3 is 12 residues long. Germline loops: CDR1 SQVTM, CDR2 ANQGSEA. The CDR3 is CSVEAPGETQYF. CDR3 in DNA: TGCAGCGTTGAAGCTCCTGGCGAGACCCAGTACTTC.

This clonotype showed up just a few times. This chain connects TRBV4-2 to TRBJ2-1; no definite D call. Germline V lookup: CDR1 LGHNA, CDR2 YNFKEQ. V lost 6 bases and J lost 1, with 7 bases in between. The CDR3 runs to 13 residues. The CDR3 spells CASRDLSYNEQFF. CDR3 bases: TGTGCCAGCAGGGACCTTTCCTACAATGAGCAGTTCTTC.

The chain links TRBV18 to TRBJ2-5; no reliable D call. The CDR3 contains 14 residues. V gave up 0 bases and J gave up 6 bases, with 11 bases separating them. Looked up from germline, CDR1 is KGHSH and CDR2 is LQKENI. The CDR3 loop reads CASSPPGPRKTQYF. The CDR3, as DNA: TGTGCCAGCTCACCACCGGGTCCCCGGAAGACCCAGTACTTC.

This clonotype has only a few counts. The chain links TRBV24-1 to TRBJ2-1; TRBD1 agrees at 8 bases. From germline, CDR1 is KGHDR and CDR2 SFDVKD. V lost 6 bases, J lost 6 bases, and 6 bases stayed unmatched. The CDR3 spans 14 residues. The CDR3 spells CATSPFTGGNEQFF. The CDR3 DNA sequence: TGTGCCACCAGTCCCTTTACAGGGGGCAATGAGCAGTTCTTC.

The V gene is TRBV9, the J gene TRBJ1-1, with D maybe TRBD1 (6 bases). The CDR3 runs 16 residues. V was cut by 3 bases and J by 1 base, with 16 bases left in between. From germline, CDR1 is SGDLS and CDR2 YYNGEE. The CDR3 here is CASSANRDGPNTEAFF. CDR3 bases: TGTGCCAGCAGCGCAAACAGGGACGGACCGAACACTGAAGCTTTCTTT. Full variable domain (rest looked up from reference TRBV9 and TRBJ1-1): DSGVTQTPKHLITATGQRVTLRCSPRSGDLSVYWYQQSLDQGLQFLIQYYNGEERAKGNILERFSAQQFPDLHSELNLSSLELGDSALYFCASSANRDGPNTEAFFGQGTRLTVV.

This clonotype came up a few times. The chain employs TRBV29-1 and TRBJ1-5; tentative D call: TRBD1 (5 bases). This CDR3 region has 13 residues. The ends were cut back, 6 bases at V and 4 bases at J, with 13 bases in the middle. Germline V CDR1 and CDR2: SQVTM, ANQGSEA. The CDR3 protein is CSVRGGENQPQHF. For the CDR3, the DNA is TGCAGCGTCAGAGGAGGGGAAAATCAGCCCCAGCATTTT.

The sample holds one count of this clonotype. CDR3 bases: TGCTGCGGACTAGCGGGACCCAATGAGCAGTTCTTC. Its translation: CCGLAGPNEQFF. The rearrangement uses TRBV20-1 and TRBJ2-1; TRBD2 matches at 12 bases. Germline CDR1 reads DFQATT; CDR2 reads SNEGSKA (reference sequence). The CDR3 extends over 12 amino acids.

The table lists this clonotype with a few counts. The chain joins TRBV4-1 to TRBJ2-4; no definite D call. Germline V gene lookup returns CDR1 MGHRA and CDR2 YSYEKL. CDR3 length: 15 amino acids. The germline V and J ends were trimmed by 0 bases and 4 bases, with 10 bases remaining between them. The DNA of the CDR3 is TGCGCCAGCAGCCAAGATCTTAGAAGGAAAAACATTCAGTACTTC. Its translation is CASSQDLRRKNIQYF.

This clonotype occurred a few times. The chain recombines TRBV4-1 with TRBJ2-5; unclear D gene. The CDR3 sequence is 12 residues long. V gave up 4 bases and J gave up 5 bases, with 8 bases separating them. Germline CDR1 reads MGHRA; CDR2 reads YSYEKL. In DNA, the CDR3 is TGCGCCAGCAGCCCGACGGGCGAGACCCAGTACTTC. It encodes CASSPTGETQYF.

This clonotype was counted a few times. This rearrangement joins TRBV12-3 or TRBV12-4 to TRBJ2-1; D unresolved. The CDR3 is 12 residues long. The V gene lost 3 bases and the J gene lost 6 bases, with 6 bases spanning the gap. DNA for the CDR3: TGTGCCAGCAGTTTGGCCGTCAATGAGCAGTTCTTC. Its translation: CASSLAVNEQFF.

The gene calls are TRBV3-1 and TRBJ1-1; D not certain. The V gene's germline CDR1 is LGHDT and CDR2 YNNKEL (reference sequence). Deletions cut 1 base from V and 2 bases from J, with 8 bases between. The CDR3 length is 14 residues. CDR3 sequence: CASSQVLVNTEAFF. The DNA for the CDR3 is TGTGCCAGCAGCCAAGTTCTAGTTAACACTGAAGCTTTCTTT. Complete variable domain (other parts from reference TRBV3-1 and TRBJ1-1): DTAVSQTPKYLVTQMGNDKSIKCEQNLGHDTMYWYKQDSKKFLKIMFSYNNKELIINETVPNRFSPKSPDKAHLNLHINSLELGDSAVYFCASSQVLVNTEAFFGQGTRLTVV.

In its sample, this clonotype was seen once. The chain uses TRBV4-1 and TRBJ2-1; TRBD2 matches 11 bases. This CDR3 is built from 17 residues. The junction had 7 bases not matched to a gene; V was cut back by 0 bases and J by 6 bases. Germline loops: CDR1 MGHRA, CDR2 YSYEKL. CDR3 protein: CASSQDQTSGVFNEQFF. Written as DNA, the CDR3 is TGCGCCAGCAGCCAAGATCAGACTAGCGGGGTATTCAATGAGCAGTTCTTC.

The CDR3 here is CASSLSTGVQDEQYF. For the CDR3, the DNA is TGCGCCAGCAGCTTGTCGACAGGGGTGCAAGACGAGCAGTACTTC. The chain carries TRBV5-1 and TRBJ2-7; 8 bases line up with TRBD1. Germline loops: CDR1 SGHRS, CDR2 YFSETQ. Trimming at V came to 1 base and at J to 5 bases, leaving 8 bases not matched to a gene. The CDR3 is made up of 15 amino acids.

This clonotype was picked up a small number of times. The genes are TRBV6-6 and TRBJ1-3, with D maybe TRBD1 (5 bases). The CDR3 is 14 amino acids. The germline CDR1 and CDR2 sequences are MNHNY and SVGAGI (reference sequence). V lost 6 bases to trimming and J lost 3 bases, with 12 bases between them. The CDR3 DNA reads TGTGCCAGCAGGAGGGGAGACAGTGGAAACACCATATATTTT. Translated: CASRRGDSGNTIYF.

A few counts support this clonotype. As DNA, the CDR3 is TGTGCCAGCAGCTCACCCCAGGGAGCAGGGGCCAAAAACATTCAGTACTTC. It translates to CASSSPQGAGAKNIQYF. The chain joins TRBV7-8 to TRBJ2-4; D possibly matches TRBD1 or TRBD2 (5 bases each). This CDR3 contains 17 residues. Germline values: CDR1 SGHVS, CDR2 FQNEAQ. Trimming took off 4 bases at V and 1 base at J, with 17 bases between the two ends.

The V gene is TRBV15, the J gene TRBJ2-5; D is perhaps TRBD1 (6 bases). The V end lost 2 bases, the J end lost 4 bases, and 20 bases lay between the germline ends. CDR1 is LNHNV, CDR2 YYDKDF, per germline (reference sequence). The CDR3 sequence is 17 residues long. The CDR3 reads CATSRILLEDSRETQYF. The CDR3 nucleotides are TGTGCCACCAGCAGAATTTTATTGGAGGACAGTAGAGAGACCCAGTACTTC.

In its sample, this clonotype was seen a few times. The chain recombines TRBV7-3 with TRBJ1-1; D is possibly TRBD1 (6 bases). This CDR3 region has 15 residues. The V end lost 3 bases, the J end lost 1 base, and 12 bases lay between the germline ends. CDR1 is SGHTA, CDR2 FQGTGA, per germline. The CDR3 region has the DNA TGTGCCAGCAGCTTCATCCGACAGGAGAACACTGAAGCTTTCTTT. This gives the protein CASSFIRQENTEAFF.

This rearrangement joins TRBV6-2 or TRBV6-3 to TRBJ1-1; 7 bases fit TRBD1. There are 16 residues in the CDR3. Germline CDR1 is MNHEY and CDR2 is SVGEGT. The ends lost 5 bases at V and 1 base at J; junction bases unmatched: 10. CDR3 loop: CASSPQSDRPNTEAFF. CDR3 nucleotides: TGTGCCAGCAGTCCACAATCGGACAGGCCGAACACTGAAGCTTTCTTT.

The chain carries TRBV11-3 and TRBJ2-7, with 9 bases identical to TRBD1. The CDR3 extends over 15 amino acids. The germline CDR1 and CDR2 sequences are SGHNT and YENEEA. Trimming took 5 bases from V and 4 from J; bases not matched to a gene: 9. The CDR3 DNA reads as TGTGCCAGCAGCCCCTGGACAGGGGCAGGATACGAGCAGTACTTC. Its translation: CASSPWTGAGYEQYF. Full variable domain (outside the CDR3, taken from reference TRBV11-3 and TRBJ2-7): EAGVVQSPRYKIIEKKQPVAFWCNPISGHNTLYWYLQNLGQGPELLIRYENEEAVDDSQLPKDRFSAERLKGVDSTLKIQPAELGDSAVYLCASSPWTGAGYEQYFGPGTRLTVT.

In its sample, this clonotype was seen a few times. The rearrangement uses TRBV11-2 and TRBJ2-3; D is possibly TRBD1 or TRBD2 (5 bases each). V lost 8 bases to trimming and J lost 6 bases, with 15 bases between them. CDR3 length: 13 residues. Germline V gene lookup returns CDR1 SGHAT and CDR2 FQNNGV. In DNA, the CDR3 is TGTGCCAGCGAGGGGTTATCGCCGGATACGCAGTATTTT. Its translation is CASEGLSPDTQYF.

The gene calls are TRBV6-6 and TRBJ1-2, with D unclear. With 0 bases removed from V and 4 bases from J, the gap between germline ends came to 9 bases. CDR3 length: 14 residues. The germline V gene encodes CDR1 MNHNY and CDR2 SVGAGI (reference sequence). CDR3 DNA: TGTGCCAGCAGTTACTCGAATGCGGGCTATGGCTACACCTTC. Its protein product is CASSYSNAGYGYTF.

This clonotype was recorded a few times. At one boundary the junction diverges from the germline segment, which might be a read error. V is TRBV9 and J is TRBJ2-1; D call uncertain. The germline CDR1 and CDR2 sequences are SGDLS and YYNGEE. The CDR3 runs 13 residues. CDR3 in amino acids: CASSSGGYHEQFF. The CDR3 nucleotides are TGTGCCAGCAGCTCAGGTGGCTACCATGAGCAGTTCTTC.

V is TRBV12-3 or TRBV12-4 and J is TRBJ2-1, with 10 nucleotides matching TRBD1. V trimming: 5 bases; J trimming: 10 bases; junction bases outside the gene matches: 8. CDR3 size: 14 residues. DNA of the CDR3: TGTGCCAGCAGTATAAGACAGGGGGCATGGGAGCAGTTCTTC. Translation: CASSIRQGAWEQFF.

In this sample, this clonotype turned up many times. CDR3 coding DNA: TGTGCCAGCACCCCCTCGGTTCGCGGGGGGCCCGCCCATGAGCAGTTCTTC. This codes for CASTPSVRGGPAHEQFF. This chain links TRBV7-2 with TRBJ2-1; 8 bases agree with TRBD2. CDR1 is SGHTA, CDR2 FQGNSA, per germline. The V segment lost 7 bases and the J segment 8 bases; nucleotides outside the gene matches: 19. This CDR3 spans 17 amino acids.

This clonotype was observed a handful of times. The genes are TRBV5-1 and TRBJ1-4; D might be TRBD1 (5 bases). V was cut by 0 bases and J by 8 bases, with 11 bases left in between. In germline, CDR1 is SGHRS, CDR2 YFSETQ. This CDR3 is built from 14 residues. In DNA form, the CDR3 reads TGCGCCAGCAGCTTGGGGCAGGGACTAGAAAAACTGTTTTTT. Translating gives CASSLGQGLEKLFF. Supplemented by reference TRBV5-1 and TRBJ1-4, the full variable domain reads KAGVTQTPRYLIKTRGQQVTLSCSPISGHRSVSWYQQTPGQGLQFLFEYFSETQRNKGNFPGRFSGRQFSNSRSEMNVSTLELGDSALYLCASSLGQGLEKLFFGSGTQLSVL.

This clonotype was counted between two and nine times. This chain uses TRBV29-1 with TRBJ2-2, with 10 bases that match TRBD1. V gave up 1 base and J gave up 7 bases; unmatched junction bases: 3. Germline CDR1 SQVTM, CDR2 ANQGSEA. The length of the CDR3 is 14 residues. CDR3 sequence reads: CSVEGTGGDGELFF. Here the CDR3 DNA reads TGCAGCGTTGAAGGGACAGGGGGGGACGGGGAGCTGTTTTTT.

The DNA of the CDR3 is TGTGCCAGCAGTTTAGGGGGGGTAATCAAGCCCCAGCATTTT. Translated, it gives CASSLGGVIKPQHF. The V and J genes are TRBV12-3 or TRBV12-4 and TRBJ1-5; D might be TRBD1 (5 bases). The CDR3 is made up of 14 amino acids. V lost 1 base and J 8 bases, leaving 12 bases between the germline ends.

This sequence joins TRBV4-3 and TRBJ1-6; D unresolved. Trimming shortened V by 0 bases and J by 8 bases, and 8 bases separated the two germline ends. Germline CDR1 is LGHNA and CDR2 is YSLEER. The CDR3 is 14 residues long. As DNA, the CDR3 is TGCGCCAGCAGCCAAGATCGGGGAGATTCACCCCTCCACTTT. Its translation is CASSQDRGDSPLHF.

This clonotype was seen a handful of times. The chain joins TRBV7-6 to TRBJ2-7; 10 bases agree with TRBD1. The germline gives CDR1 SGHVS, CDR2 FNYEAQ. V lost 5 bases and J lost 2; bases outside the gene matches: 6. The CDR3 loop spans 15 amino acids. In DNA form, the CDR3 reads TGTGCCAGCAGCGTAGGCGGACAGGGGGCCTACGAGCAGTACTTC. The encoded protein is CASSVGGQGAYEQYF.